This T cell receptor beta chain was recovered during a study of blood T cell repertoires in COVID-19. As for the study in general: COVID-19 samples from acute and convalescent phases originated in the United States, Italy and Spain.

Per the germline V gene, CDR1 is MNHEY and CDR2 is SMNVEV (reference sequence). Trimming stripped 1 base from V and 2 bases from J, with 8 bases between. This CDR3 is 14 amino acids long. Participant ages covered about 18 to 100 years across 20 to 30 US areas. TCRdb's copy holds only in-frame clones and misses some; the assay was immunoSEQ multiplex PCR. The sample holds about 220,000 clones; 82% are singletons and the top ten take more than 3%. The J gene is TRBJ1-2, the V gene TRBV27; D is unclear. The origin of this receptor is a woman in her sixties or seventies who had recovered from COVID-19. The sequenced sample was PBMCs or T cells enriched from blood (not recorded which). As DNA, the CDR3 is TGTGCCAGCAGTTTATATCCGGTGAACTATGGCTACACCTTC. It is translated as CASSLYPVNYGYTF.